This T cell receptor beta chain was sequenced for a study of T-cell memory formation after mild COVID-19. TCRdb reprocessed the 5' RACE reads with MiXCR, giving one entry per CDR3 protein. The data hold approximately 210,000 distinct CDR3 sequences, with around 27% observed a single time. Trimming cost V 3 bases and J 2 bases, with 11 bases left between them. The germline V gene has CDR1 LGHDT and CDR2 YNNKEL (reference sequence). The CDR3 has 14 residues. The receptor was isolated from an adult woman who had mild COVID-19 (a few samples of this study predate the infection). Cell type and time point are not known. Source material: PBMCs or a T cell subset sorted from them (not recorded which). V is TRBV3-1 and J is TRBJ2-7; a weak D match, TRBD1 (5 bases). CDR3 coding DNA: TGTGCCAGCAGCCAGGGGCAGCCAACCTACGAGCAGTACTTC. Amino acid sequence: CASSQGQPTYEQYF.